Sequencing of this T cell receptor (beta chain) was carried out in a study of T cell responses to AZD1222 COVID-19 vaccine. CDR3 size: 13 residues. Germline V gene sequence: CDR1 LNHDA, CDR2 SQIVND (reference sequence). The V segment lost 10 bases and the J segment 5 bases; nucleotides outside the gene matches: 8. General study findings and limits: There were repertoire samples only from the period after the peak T cell response. A reported finding is that nearly half of spike-specific TCRs target unmutated variant regions.

Concerning this clone itself: The target antigen is unknown.

Method: immunoSEQ multiplex PCR; TCRdb's copy keeps in-frame clones and lacks some. Of 100,000 to 150,000 clones in the sample, 80% to 90% were seen once. The sequencing here drew on peripheral blood, taken on day 0 of AZD1222 vaccination. The rearrangement uses TRBV19 and TRBJ2-3; the match to TRBD2 covers 8 bases. This receptor was taken from an adult in good health. Here the CDR3 DNA reads TGTGCCACCAATAGCGGGGCGGGAGATACGCAGTATTTT. Translating gives CATNSGAGDTQYF.